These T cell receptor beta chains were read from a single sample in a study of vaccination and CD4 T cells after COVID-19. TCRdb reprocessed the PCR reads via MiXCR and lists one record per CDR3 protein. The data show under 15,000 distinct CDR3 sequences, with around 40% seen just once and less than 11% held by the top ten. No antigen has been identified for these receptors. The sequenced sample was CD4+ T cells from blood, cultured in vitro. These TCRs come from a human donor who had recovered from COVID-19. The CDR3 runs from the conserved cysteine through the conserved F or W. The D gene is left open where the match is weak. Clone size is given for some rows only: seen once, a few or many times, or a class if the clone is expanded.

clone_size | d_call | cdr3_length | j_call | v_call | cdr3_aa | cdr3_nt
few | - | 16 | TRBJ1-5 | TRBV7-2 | CASSRQGGLGNQPQHF | TGTGCCAGCAGCCGTCAGGGAGGATTAGGCAATCAGCCCCAGCATTTT
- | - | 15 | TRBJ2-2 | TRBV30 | CAWSLPAGNTGELFF | TGTGCCTGGAGTCTGCCGGCAGGGAACACCGGGGAGCTGTTTTTT
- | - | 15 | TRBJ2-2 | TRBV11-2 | CASSNPTGGGGELFF | TGTGCCAGCAGCAACCCGACAGGAGGAGGCGGGGAGCTGTTTTTT
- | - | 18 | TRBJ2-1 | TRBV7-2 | CASSPSPGLIAEDNEQFF | TGTGCCAGCAGCCCCTCCCCCGGTTTAATAGCGGAAGACAATGAGCAGTTCTTC
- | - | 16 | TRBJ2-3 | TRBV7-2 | CASSPQSDSRGDTQYF | TGTGCCAGCAGCCCACAATCGGACTCCCGAGGAGATACGCAGTATTTT
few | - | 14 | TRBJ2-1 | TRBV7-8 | CASSLAVSHNEQFF | TGTGCCAGCAGCTTAGCGGTCAGCCACAATGAGCAGTTCTTC
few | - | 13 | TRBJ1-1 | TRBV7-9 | CASSPGGGREAFF | TGTGCCAGCAGCCCAGGCGGGGGGCGGGAGGCTTTCTTT
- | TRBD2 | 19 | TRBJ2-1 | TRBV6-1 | CASRLKPGLAGVSYNEQFF | TGTGCCAGCAGGCTTAAACCGGGACTAGCGGGAGTCTCCTACAATGAGCAGTTCTTC
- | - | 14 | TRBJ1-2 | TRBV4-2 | CASSQDRLNYGYTF | TGTGCCAGCAGCCAAGACAGGCTGAACTATGGCTACACCTTC
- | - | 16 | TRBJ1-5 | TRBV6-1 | CASSRGGTVGNQPQHF | TGTGCCAGCAGTCGCGGGGGGACGGTCGGCAATCAGCCCCAGCATTTT
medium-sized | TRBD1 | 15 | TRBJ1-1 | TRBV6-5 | CASSYAQGAGTEAFF | TGTGCCAGCAGTTACGCACAGGGGGCCGGCACTGAAGCTTTCTTT
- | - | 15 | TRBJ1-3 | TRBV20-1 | CSARELGSPGNTIYF | TGCAGTGCTAGAGAGTTGGGCAGCCCTGGAAACACCATATATTTT
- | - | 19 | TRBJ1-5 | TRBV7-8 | CASSNLGRRSWARGQPQHF | TGTGCCAGCAGTAATCTGGGGAGGCGGTCTTGGGCCAGGGGTCAGCCCCAGCATTTT
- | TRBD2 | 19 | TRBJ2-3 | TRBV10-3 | CAIRPTSGRARGSTDTQYF | TGTGCCATCAGGCCCACGAGCGGGAGGGCCCGGGGTAGCACAGATACGCAGTATTTT
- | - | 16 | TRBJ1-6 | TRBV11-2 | CASSLASSSYNSPLHF | TGTGCCAGCAGCTTAGCGTCTAGCTCCTATAATTCACCCCTCCACTTT
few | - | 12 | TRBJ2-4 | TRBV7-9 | CASRTEGNIQYF | TGTGCCAGCAGGACCGAGGGAAACATTCAGTACTTC
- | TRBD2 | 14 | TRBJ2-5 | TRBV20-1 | CSAGGLAGQETQYF | TGCAGTGCTGGGGGACTAGCGGGGCAAGAGACCCAGTACTTC
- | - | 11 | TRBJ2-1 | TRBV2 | CASSSYNEQFF | TGTGCCAGCAGCTCCTACAATGAGCAGTTCTTC
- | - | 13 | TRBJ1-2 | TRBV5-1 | CASSSPGRDGYTF | TGCGCCAGCAGCTCCCCAGGCAGGGATGGCTACACCTTC
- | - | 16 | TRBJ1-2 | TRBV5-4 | CASSLAQGRGDYGYTF | TGTGCCAGCAGCTTGGCCCAGGGGCGGGGAGACTATGGCTACACCTTC
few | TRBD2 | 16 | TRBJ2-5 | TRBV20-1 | CSAIPTSGLTQETQYF | TGCAGTGCTATCCCGACTAGCGGGCTAACCCAAGAGACCCAGTACTTC
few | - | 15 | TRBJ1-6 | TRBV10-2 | CASSEVRGQDSPLHF | TGCGCCAGCAGTGAGGTTAGGGGTCAGGATTCACCCCTCCACTTT
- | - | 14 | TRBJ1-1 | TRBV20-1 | CSALRIRGSTEAFF | TGCAGTGCCCTTAGGATAAGGGGGAGCACTGAAGCTTTCTTT
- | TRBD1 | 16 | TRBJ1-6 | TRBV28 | CASSSGGSSYNSPLHF | TGTGCCAGCAGTTCAGGGGGAAGTTCCTATAATTCACCCCTCCACTTT
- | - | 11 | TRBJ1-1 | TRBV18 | CASSMNTEAFF | TGTGCCAGCTCCATGAACACTGAAGCTTTCTTT
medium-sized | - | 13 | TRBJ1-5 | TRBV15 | CATSMESNQPQHF | TGTGCCACCAGCATGGAGAGCAATCAGCCCCAGCATTTT
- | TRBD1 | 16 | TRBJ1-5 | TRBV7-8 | CASSPRRTGLSQPQHF | TGTGCCAGCAGCCCCAGAAGGACAGGGTTGAGTCAGCCCCAGCATTTT
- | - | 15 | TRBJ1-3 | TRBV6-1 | CASSRIRGGGNTIYF | TGTGCCAGCAGTAGAATCCGTGGGGGAGGAAACACCATATATTTT
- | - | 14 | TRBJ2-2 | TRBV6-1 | CASRRTHSGGELFF | TGTGCCAGCAGGCGCACTCACTCTGGGGGGGAGCTGTTTTTT